The T cell receptor (beta chain) under discussion was sequenced for a study of long-term antiretroviral therapy in people with HIV. At the level of the study: By about a decade, the earliest samples predate the 2015 immediate-ART recommendation.

At survey level, the immunoSEQ assay was run in its v3.0 version. Sequencing used immunoSEQ multiplex PCR; TCRdb keeps in-frame clones, though not all of them. Of 20,000 to 30,000 clones in the sample, roughly 86% were seen once. This clone was counted once. Trimming took 3 bases from V and 4 from J, leaving 10 bases between them. CDR1 SGHDN and CDR2 FVKESK come from the germline V gene. This CDR3 comprises 14 residues. The sample here was unsorted PBMCs, taken 1.9 years after starting antiretroviral therapy. This chain links TRBV14 with TRBJ2-1; TRBD1 might be the D (6 bases). This TCR derives from a woman aged 25 to 39 with HIV. The CDR3 coding sequence is TGTGCCAGCAGCCACCGAGACAGGTACAATGAGCAGTTCTTC. This translates into CASSHRDRYNEQFF.